This is a list of T cell receptor beta chains from one sample in a study of post-analysis software for immune sequencing data. TCRdb ran MiXCR on the PCR reads and lists one entry per CDR3 protein. The sample carries roughly 800,000 distinct CDR3 sequences, 53% recorded once. Sample: blood. These receptor sequences come from a girl aged 5-17 years with multiple sclerosis. Each CDR3 is given with its conserved first and last residue. A D gene is named only where the DNA matches it firmly. Expanded clones get a size class; other rows say once, few or many, or leave the size out.

TRBV20-1,TRBD1,-,TRBJ1-1,TGCAGTGCTAGGCCCTCTGACAGGGGGGGCACTGAAGCTTTCTTT,CSARPSDRGGTEAFF
TRBV10-3,-,few,TRBJ2-7,TGTGCCATCAGTGAAGGGACCGGGCCCTCCTACGAGCAGTACTTC,CAISEGTGPSYEQYF
TRBV5-1,TRBD1,-,TRBJ2-3,TGCGCCAGCAGCTTGCCGGGACAGGGAACAGATACGCAGTATTTT,CASSLPGQGTDTQYF
TRBV10-3,-,-,TRBJ2-5,TGTGCCATCAGTGACAAACTTCAGGGGAAGGAGACCCAGTACTTC,CAISDKLQGKETQYF
TRBV27,-,-,TRBJ1-5,TGTGCCAGCAGAGAAGGGGCGCGCAATCAGCCCCAGCATTTT,CASREGARNQPQHF
TRBV6-6,-,-,TRBJ1-1,TGTGCCAGCAGTTGGCGGGAGGGCACTGAAGCTTTCTTT,CASSWREGTEAFF
TRBV6-1,TRBD1,-,TRBJ2-5,TGTGCCAGCAGTGAACCCGGACAGGGTGGGGAGACCCAGTACTTC,CASSEPGQGGETQYF
TRBV5-5,-,-,TRBJ1-1,TGTGCCAGCAGCTTCCCATCGGGCGACCTTGAAGCTTTCTTT,CASSFPSGDLEAFF
TRBV5-1,TRBD2,-,TRBJ2-5,TGCGCCAGCAGCTTGGAACTAGCGGGGGGTAAGACCCAGTACTTC,CASSLELAGGKTQYF
TRBV10-3,-,-,TRBJ2-7,TGTGCCATCAGTGAGTCCGGTGGGAAGTACTCCTACGAGCAGTACTTC,CAISESGGKYSYEQYF
TRBV29-1,TRBD2,few,TRBJ2-7,TGCAGCGTTGGCGGGAGGGCCCTCTACGAGCAGTACTTC,CSVGGRALYEQYF
TRBV12-5,-,-,TRBJ2-4,TGTGCTAGTGGTTTCGGCACCCAGAGGAACATTCAGTACTTC,CASGFGTQRNIQYF
TRBV4-1,-,few,TRBJ1-5,TGCGCCAGCAGCCAAGTGGAGGGTAGGGATCAGCCCCAGCATTTT,CASSQVEGRDQPQHF
TRBV18,TRBD1,few,TRBJ2-7,TGTGCCAGCTCACCGCCGGGACAGTACTACGAGCAGTACTTC,CASSPPGQYYEQYF
TRBV13,-,-,TRBJ2-7,TGTGCCAGCAGCTTAGTTAATTTGGCGGGCGAGCAGTACTTC,CASSLVNLAGEQYF
TRBV20-1,-,few,TRBJ2-6,TGCAGTGCTAGAGGAAGAGACTCTGGGGCCAACGTCCTGACTTTC,CSARGRDSGANVLTF
TRBV7-9,TRBD1,-,TRBJ1-2,TGTGCCAGCAGCGTGGGACAGGGCCATGGCTACACCTTC,CASSVGQGHGYTF
TRBV12-3/TRBV12-4,TRBD1,-,TRBJ2-7,TGTGCCAGCAGTGCCCACAGGGGCCGCTCCTACGAGCAGTACTTC,CASSAHRGRSYEQYF
TRBV5-1,TRBD2,-,TRBJ2-1,TGCGCCAGCAGCTTGGCCGGGAGGTTCAATGAGCAGTTCTTC,CASSLAGRFNEQFF
TRBV28,TRBD1,-,TRBJ1-5,TGTGCCAGCAGCCCCGCCGCAGGGGGAGGAAATCAGCCCCAGCATTTT,CASSPAAGGGNQPQHF
TRBV25-1,-,few,TRBJ1-2,TGTGCCAGCAGTGACGAGAACCGGGGCTATGGCTACACCTTC,CASSDENRGYGYTF
TRBV6-6,TRBD1,few,TRBJ2-1,TGTGCCAGCAGCTGGGACAGGGATCACTACAATGAGCAGTTCTTC,CASSWDRDHYNEQFF
TRBV5-1,-,-,TRBJ2-3,TGCGCCAGCAGCTTGGAAGGACTTCATACGCAGTATTTT,CASSLEGLHTQYF
TRBV2,-,-,TRBJ2-3,TGTGCCAGCAGTAATAGGCCGCCGGATACGCAGTATTTT,CASSNRPPDTQYF
TRBV28,-,-,TRBJ2-5,TGTGTCAGCAGTTTTGGAACAGGGAAAGAGACCCAGTACTTC,CVSSFGTGKETQYF
TRBV27,TRBD1,few,TRBJ2-6,TGTGCCAGCAGCACTCGACAGGGATCTTCCGTCCTGACTTTC,CASSTRQGSSVLTF
TRBV29-1,TRBD2,-,TRBJ2-3,TGCAGCGTCCCGACTAGCGGGAGAGATACGCAGTATTTT,CSVPTSGRDTQYF
TRBV9,-,-,TRBJ2-7,TGTGCCAGCAGCGAGACAGTGATCTCCTACGAGCAGTACTTC,CASSETVISYEQYF
TRBV6-6,-,-,TRBJ2-7,TGTGCCAGCAGCCCTCCCGGGACACACTACGAGCAGTACTTC,CASSPPGTHYEQYF
TRBV5-8,-,-,TRBJ2-7,TGTGCCAGCAGCTCGATCTACTCCTCCTACGAGCAGTACTTC,CASSSIYSSYEQYF
TRBV7-2,-,-,TRBJ1-2,TGTGCCAGCAGCCTTATGAGGGGGATCCCCTACGGCTACACCTTC,CASSLMRGIPYGYTF
TRBV20-1,TRBD2,-,TRBJ2-1,TGCAGTGCTAGGGCGGGGGTGGGCAATGGGCAGTTCTTC,CSARAGVGNGQFF
TRBV3-1,-,-,TRBJ1-2,TGTGCCAGCAGCCGCCAGTATGGCCATGGCTACACCTTC,CASSRQYGHGYTF
TRBV6-5,-,-,TRBJ2-7,TGTGCCAGCAAGTACGGGGCGAGCTCCTACGAGCAGTACTTC,CASKYGASSYEQYF
TRBV5-1,TRBD1,-,TRBJ2-7,TGCGCCAGCAGCCCTACGGCAGGGGGAACCTACGAGCAGTACTTC,CASSPTAGGTYEQYF
TRBV11-2,-,-,TRBJ2-3,TGTGCCAGCAGCTTAGTAGCGGCCGCTAGCACAGATACGCAGTATTTT,CASSLVAAASTDTQYF
TRBV3-1,TRBD1,-,TRBJ1-5,TGTGCCAGCAGCCAATCCCCGGGACAGGGGTATTATAGCAATCAGCCCCAGCATTTT,CASSQSPGQGYYSNQPQHF
TRBV29-1,TRBD2,-,TRBJ2-1,TGCAGCGTTGCAGAGCTAGCGGCCCGGGAGCAGTTCTTC,CSVAELAAREQFF
TRBV3-1,-,few,TRBJ2-1,TGTGCCAGCAGCCTACGGACAGCTCGGGCGGGTGAGCAGTTCTTC,CASSLRTARAGEQFF
TRBV4-2,TRBD2,-,TRBJ2-5,TGTGCCAGCAGCCAGCCTAGCGGACTCCAAGAGACCCAGTACTTT,CASSQPSGLQETQYF
TRBV7-2,TRBD2,-,TRBJ2-1,TGTACCAGCAGCTTAACAGCGGGGGGTTACAATGAGCAGTTCTTC,CTSSLTAGGYNEQFF
TRBV7-9,TRBD2,-,TRBJ2-1,TGTGCCAGCAGCGGGCTAGCGGGACCCTCCTACAATGAGCAGTTCTTC,CASSGLAGPSYNEQFF
TRBV4-1,TRBD2,-,TRBJ2-1,TGCGCCAGCAGCCAATCTCTCGCGGGAGTTGACAATGAGCAGTTCTTC,CASSQSLAGVDNEQFF
TRBV6-5,-,few,TRBJ2-6,TGTGCCAGCAGTTACTCCCGCCGGGGATCTGGGGCCAACGTCCTGACTTTC,CASSYSRRGSGANVLTF
TRBV20-1,-,-,TRBJ2-3,TGCAGTGCCCTTGGAGGGGGGGCTACAGATACGCAGTATTTT,CSALGGGATDTQYF